The text below deals with one T cell receptor beta chain. Its matching antigen is unknown. Primers: 60 Vbeta forward and 13 Jbeta reverse. Profiled with immunoSEQ multiplex PCR; TCRdb holds only in-frame clones, not every one. The table lists 150,000 or so clones, with roughly 1.3% in the top ten. V was pared by 1 base and J by 4 bases, with 8 bases of the junction left unmatched. The CDR3 covers 17 residues. Germline V lookup: CDR1 SGHAT, CDR2 FQNNGV. The data belong to a study of cytomegalovirus exposure and HLA in healthy donors. Study-level information: The study placed around 80% of its roughly 410 genotyped donors in the Caucasian-associated ancestry cluster. General study points: The likely origin of a cluster of highly shared sequence variants was a sequencing artifact. Later analysis identified about 18,000 TCR beta sequences associated with HLA alleles, using a false discovery rate threshold of 0.05. Analyzed later, most CMV-associated TCR beta chains appeared HLA-restricted.

The chain uses TRBV11-2 and TRBJ2-2; 8 bases are shared with TRBD1. This receptor was identified in a woman aged 55-69 years in good health and CMV-seronegative. Sequences were obtained from PBMCs. CDR3 DNA sequence: TGTGCCAGCAGCTTAGCCCGGCAGGGGGCTCCCACCGGGGAGCTGTTTTTT. This gives the protein CASSLARQGAPTGELFF.